The 21 T cell receptor beta chains reported below all come from one sample, sequenced in a study of Ad26.COV2.S vaccination and SARS-CoV-2 variants. Some clones are missing from TCRdb's copy, which holds only in-frame ones; the method was immunoSEQ multiplex PCR. This sample has about 140,000 clones, with 75% to 90% found just once. The sample was peripheral blood, taken after recovery from COVID-19. The receptors come from a human donor who had recovered from COVID-19.

V gene TRBV4-1 combines with J gene TRBJ1-3; D call uncertain. V gave up 1 base and J gave up 9 bases, with 13 bases separating them. CDR3 length equals 14 residues. CDR1 is MGHRA, CDR2 YSYEKL, per germline. CDR3 protein: CASSQVVGISTIYF. DNA for the CDR3: TGCGCCAGCAGCCAAGTTGTGGGGATAAGCACCATATATTTT.

The V call is TRBV12-3 or TRBV12-4, the J call TRBJ2-1; possibly TRBD1 or TRBD2 for D (7 bases each). The V end was cut by 6 bases, the J end by 8 bases, with 11 bases between. This CDR3 spans 12 amino acids. CDR3 protein: CASRTGRDEQFF. As DNA, the CDR3 is TGTGCCAGCAGGACAGGGAGGGATGAGCAGTTCTTC.

On this clone itself: The limits of the CDR3 on the DNA are not certain, so only TCRdb's listed CDR3 is given. The chain combines TRBV9 with TRBJ1-1. The V gene's germline CDR1 is SGDLS and CDR2 YYNGEE. The CDR3 sequence runs 14 residues, both termini included. This chain's CDR3 is CASSTSALSTEAFF.

The chain employs TRBV11-3 and TRBJ1-1, with D uncertain. V was pared by 0 bases and J by 0 bases, with 11 bases between. This CDR3 has 16 amino acids. Germline V lookup: CDR1 SGHNT, CDR2 YENEEA. The CDR3 region is CASSLDLRGLNTEAFF. CDR3 nucleotides: TGTGCCAGCAGCTTAGATCTTCGCGGATTGAACACTGAAGCTTTCTTT.

This chain connects TRBV27 to TRBJ2-2; 8 bases are a match to TRBD2. V lost 6 bases and J lost 1; bases outside the gene matches: 4. CDR3 length equals 15 residues. CDR1 and CDR2 (germline): MNHEY, SMNVEV (reference sequence). The chain's CDR3 is CASRVTSGNTGELFF. The CDR3 bases are TGTGCCAGCAGGGTTACTAGCGGGAACACCGGGGAGCTGTTTTTT.

V gene TRBV19 combines with J gene TRBJ1-1; TRBD1 agrees at 7 bases. Germline CDR1 and CDR2: LNHDA and SQIVND (reference sequence). After removal of 8 bases from V and 3 bases from J, the junction contained 6 bases not matched to a gene. The CDR3 covers 13 residues. CDR3 sequence: CASSGGSDTEAFF. In DNA form, the CDR3 reads TGTGCCAGTTCAGGGGGGTCGGACACTGAAGCTTTCTTT.

The chain uses TRBV10-1 and TRBJ1-5; D ambiguous. Germline lookup yields CDR1 WNHNN and CDR2 SYGVQD (reference sequence). The CDR3 runs to 13 residues. Trimming shortened V by 2 bases and J by 6 bases, and 8 bases separated the two germline ends. The CDR3 protein is CASSEGVGQPQHF. Written as DNA, the CDR3 is TGCGCCAGCAGTGAGGGGGTCGGTCAGCCCCAGCATTTT.

This chain links TRBV19 with TRBJ1-4; TRBD1 might be the D (5 bases). Germline V gene data show CDR1 as LNHDA and CDR2 as SQIVND (reference sequence). The germline V and J ends were trimmed by 3 bases and 7 bases, with 24 bases remaining between them. The CDR3 extends over 18 amino acids. The CDR3 protein is CASSIIGLTWGAPEKLFF. The CDR3 DNA reads as TGTGCCAGTAGTATCATCGGGCTAACATGGGGCGCTCCTGAAAAACTGTTTTTT.

The chain couples TRBV27 to TRBJ1-2, with D hard to call. Germline CDR1 and CDR2: MNHEY and SMNVEV (reference sequence). Between the trimmed V and J ends, which lost 3 bases and 7 bases, there was a span of 15 bases. This CDR3 region has 14 residues. The CDR3 loop reads CASSLIAGGGGYTF. The DNA for the CDR3 is TGTGCCAGCAGTTTGATCGCAGGTGGAGGTGGCTACACCTTC.

The chain uses TRBV5-4 and TRBJ2-1, with 8 nucleotides matching TRBD1. V lost 2 bases and J lost 7; bases outside the gene matches: 8. Germline V gene sequence: CDR1 SGHNT, CDR2 YYREEE (reference sequence). The CDR3 is 15 residues long. The CDR3 coding sequence is TGTGCCAGCAGCTTACCCCACAGGGGGGTGAATGAGCAGTTCTTC. Translation: CASSLPHRGVNEQFF.

J is TRBJ2-1 and V is TRBV3-1 (or the pseudogene TRBV3-2), with TRBD1 matching over 9 bases. Germline V gives CDR1 LGHDT, CDR2 YNNKEL (reference sequence). V shed 1 base and J 8 bases; nucleotides not matched to a gene: 3. The CDR3 is 14 amino acids. The CDR3 spells CASSQGTGVDEQFF. In DNA, the CDR3 is TGTGCCAGCAGCCAAGGGACAGGGGTGGATGAGCAGTTCTTC.

The chain couples TRBV5-1 to TRBJ2-4; tentatively, D is TRBD2 (5 bases). Germline-derived CDR1 and CDR2 are SGHRS and YFSETQ. The V and J ends lost 0 bases and 0 bases respectively, with 7 bases between them. This CDR3 has 15 residues. The CDR3 is CASSLGGLAKNIQYF. The CDR3 DNA reads as TGCGCCAGCAGCTTGGGCGGACTAGCCAAAAACATTCAGTACTTC.

The rearrangement uses TRBV2 and TRBJ1-6; TRBD1 matches 8 bases. The CDR3 totals 15 residues. Germline values: CDR1 SNHLY, CDR2 FYNNEI. The trim removed 4 bases at V and 7 bases at J, leaving 6 bases unmatched. The CDR3 spells CASSVQGASNSPLHF. The CDR3 DNA follows: TGTGCCAGCAGTGTGCAGGGGGCAAGCAATTCACCCCTCCACTTT.

The chain employs TRBV10-3 and TRBJ2-1, with unresolved D. CDR3 length equals 11 residues. In germline, CDR1 is ENHRY, CDR2 SYGVKD. V was shortened by 6 bases and J by 10 bases, with 10 bases between the two germline ends. As DNA, the CDR3 is TGTGCCATCAGCCTTGAAAGGGAGCAGTTCTTC. Protein: CAISLEREQFF.

Here the CDR3 DNA reads TGTGCCAGCAGTACGACCAGGAGAGATTCACCCCTCCACTTT. Encoded protein: CASSTTRRDSPLHF. The chain carries TRBV6-5 and TRBJ1-6; no firm D call. The CDR3 is 14 amino acids. CDR1 and CDR2 (germline): MNHEY, SVGAGI. V gave up 5 bases and J gave up 8 bases, with 13 bases separating them.

The rearrangement joins TRBV7-2 to TRBJ1-2; 7 bases map to TRBD1. Germline trimming cut 3 bases from V and 7 bases from J; bases unmatched to any gene: 5. The CDR3 is made up of 13 amino acids. CDR1 and CDR2 (germline): SGHTA, FQGNSA. The CDR3 DNA follows: TGTGCCAGCAGCTTGGAGACAGGGATTGGCTACACCTTC. Translated: CASSLETGIGYTF.

The chain joins TRBV3-1 (or the pseudogene TRBV3-2) to TRBJ2-1; TRBD1 agrees at 8 bases. The ends lost 3 bases at V and 5 bases at J; junction bases unmatched: 6. Germline assignment: CDR1 LGHDT and CDR2 YNNKEL (reference sequence). The CDR3 totals 15 residues. In nucleotides, the CDR3 is TGTGCCAGCAGCCAGACCGGGACAGGAGACAATGAGCAGTTCTTC. It yields the protein CASSQTGTGDNEQFF.

This CDR3 is CATSAGDRTDTQYF. As DNA, the CDR3 is TGTGCCACCAGCGCGGGGGACCGCACAGATACGCAGTATTTT. J is TRBJ2-3 and V is TRBV15; the match to TRBD2 covers 7 bases. This CDR3 is 14 amino acids long. The trim removed 5 bases at V and 1 base at J, leaving 3 bases unmatched. CDR1 and CDR2 from the germline V gene are LNHNV and YYDKDF (reference sequence).

The CDR3 sequence: CASSPGPVTSGGTDTQYF. The DNA of the CDR3 is TGTGCCAGCAGTCCCGGACCAGTTACTAGCGGTGGCACAGATACGCAGTATTTT. The chain combines TRBV6-6 with TRBJ2-3; 8 bases align to TRBD2. The CDR3 loop spans 18 amino acids. With 5 bases clipped from V and 1 base from J, the junction kept 14 bases outside the gene matches. Germline CDR1 MNHNY, CDR2 SVGAGI (reference sequence).

In its sample, this clone was seen a few times. V gene TRBV27 combines with J gene TRBJ2-7; no clear D gene. This CDR3 is built from 13 residues. V was pared by 6 bases and J by 1 base, with 10 bases between. Per germline, CDR1 MNHEY and CDR2 SMNVEV (reference sequence). The chain's CDR3 is CASRLGRSYEQYF. The CDR3 DNA reads TGTGCCAGCAGGCTAGGACGGTCCTACGAGCAGTACTTC.

The chain links TRBV12-3 or TRBV12-4 to TRBJ2-7, with TRBD1 matching over 7 bases. This CDR3 is 13 amino acids long. V gave up 9 bases and J gave up 2 bases; unmatched junction bases: 7. The CDR3 protein is CASTPGQPYEQYF. The CDR3, as DNA: TGTGCCAGTACTCCGGGACAGCCCTACGAGCAGTACTTC.